These T cell receptor beta chains were read from a single sample in a study of shared clonotypes between healthy human individuals. Sequenced by immunoSEQ multiplex PCR; TCRdb stores in-frame clones only, minus some. The repertoire consists of 400,000 to 600,000 clones, with over 60% occurring once and the leading ten covering approximately 12%. Source material: PBMCs. The receptors stem from a woman aged 40 to 55 in good health. Some clones in this sample may be carry-over from other donors' samples. The CDR3 runs from the conserved cysteine through the conserved F or W. Each record gives: V gene, J gene, CDR3 length, D gene, clone size, CDR3 protein, CDR3 DNA. The D gene is left open where the match is weak. Not every row has a clone size; where given, it reads once, few, many or a size class.

TRBV28	TRBJ1-1	13	TRBD1	-	CGAGGDMNTEAFF	TGTGGGGCAGGGGGGGATATGAACACTGAAGCTTTCTTT
TRBV19	TRBJ1-4	15	-	-	CASSTRNGVPEKLFF	TGTGCCAGTAGTACCCGTAACGGGGTTCCTGAAAAACTGTTTTTT
TRBV28	TRBJ1-2	14	TRBD1	-	CASSRTGFYYGYTF	TGTGCCAGCAGTCGGACAGGTTTCTACTATGGCTACACCTTC
TRBV5-4	TRBJ2-5	14	TRBD2	-	CASSSGLAEETQYF	TGTGCCAGCAGCTCGGGACTAGCAGAAGAGACCCAGTACTTC
TRBV7-2	TRBJ2-5	15	-	-	CASSFRRGPQETQYF	TGTGCCAGCAGCTTTCGGCGGGGACCCCAAGAGACCCAGTACTTC
TRBV7-3	TRBJ2-2	15	-	once	CASSLTGLAGGELFF	TGTGCCAGCAGCTTAACGGGGCTAGCCGGCGGGGAGCTGTTTTTT
TRBV18	TRBJ2-3	12	-	-	CASSPLADTQYF	TGTGCCAGCTCACCACTCGCAGATACGCAGTATTTT
TRBV19	TRBJ1-5	14	-	-	CASTTPGWDQPQHF	TGTGCCAGTACTACCCCAGGGTGGGATCAGCCCCAGCATTTT
TRBV7-9	TRBJ1-6	13	-	-	CASSLGMESPLHF	TGTGCCAGCAGCTTGGGGATGGAGTCACCCCTCCACTTT
TRBV18	TRBJ1-4	18	TRBD1	-	CASSPPDQGGLANEKLFF	TGTGCCAGCTCACCACCCGACCAGGGGGGATTGGCTAATGAAAAACTGTTTTTT
TRBV10-3	TRBJ1-2	15	TRBD1	-	CAISEGDRGLNGYTF	TGTGCCATCAGTGAGGGGGACAGGGGACTCAATGGCTACACCTTC
TRBV19	TRBJ2-1	13	-	-	CASSILPLDEQFF	TGTGCCAGTAGTATCTTGCCTTTGGATGAGCAGTTCTTC
TRBV7-9	TRBJ2-7	19	TRBD1	-	CASSPGGVRGQGSSYEQYF	TGTGCCAGCAGCCCAGGAGGGGTCAGGGGGCAGGGGAGTTCCTACGAGCAGTACTTC
TRBV6-5	TRBJ2-5	15	TRBD2	-	CASKLAGVPSGTQYF	TGTGCCAGCAAACTAGCGGGAGTACCCTCGGGGACCCAGTACTTC
TRBV28	TRBJ2-7	16	TRBD2	-	CASSITSGRVTYEQYF	TGTGCCAGCAGTATCACTAGCGGGAGGGTAACCTACGAGCAGTACTTC
TRBV7-3	TRBJ2-5	13	-	-	CASSPGSQETQYF	TGTGCCAGCAGCCCTGGGTCCCAAGAGACCCAGTACTTC
TRBV7-3	TRBJ2-7	14	-	-	CASSLGPGQFEQYF	TGTGCCAGCAGCTTAGGCCCCGGACAGTTCGAGCAGTACTTC
TRBV7-2	TRBJ1-3	16	TRBD1	-	CASSAKTGASGNTIYF	TGTGCCAGCAGCGCTAAGACAGGGGCCTCTGGAAACACCATATATTTT
TRBV6-5	TRBJ2-1	14	-	-	CASSMEWSYNEQFF	TGTGCCAGCAGTATGGAGTGGTCCTACAATGAGCAGTTCTTC
TRBV2	TRBJ1-3	15	TRBD1	-	CASSPTGISGNTIYF	TGTGCCAGCAGTCCGACAGGGATCTCTGGAAACACCATATATTTT
TRBV30	TRBJ2-3	16	TRBD2	once	CAWGTSGSSRTDTQYF	TGTGCCTGGGGGACTAGCGGGAGTTCCCGAACAGATACGCAGTATTTT
TRBV7-2	TRBJ2-1	15	TRBD2	-	CASSIAGGLYNEQFF	TGTGCCAGCAGCATAGCGGGAGGCCTGTACAATGAGCAGTTCTTC
TRBV29-1	TRBJ2-5	13	-	-	CSVVRPPQETQYF	TGCAGCGTTGTCCGGCCGCCCCAAGAGACCCAGTACTTC
TRBV10-1	TRBJ1-1	13	-	few	CASSETANTEAFF	TGCGCCAGCAGTGAAACAGCGAACACTGAAGCTTTCTTT
TRBV2	TRBJ2-1	14	TRBD1	-	CASRRQGRYNEQFF	TGTGCCAGCAGACGACAGGGACGGTACAATGAGCAGTTCTTC
TRBV1	TRBJ1-2	17	-	-	CTSSQVAPGHQTYGYTF	TGCACCAGCAGCCAAGTGGCACCGGGACACCAAACGTACGGCTACACCTTC
TRBV5-4	TRBJ2-3	15	TRBD1	-	CASSAGTGDPDTQYF	TGTGCCAGCAGCGCCGGGACAGGGGATCCAGATACGCAGTATTTT
TRBV10-3	TRBJ2-7	14	-	-	CAINSQGTVYEQYF	TGTGCCATCAACAGCCAAGGAACGGTCTACGAGCAGTACTTC
TRBV29-1	TRBJ2-5	14	-	-	CSVEGAGGGETQYF	TGCAGCGTTGAAGGGGCTGGAGGAGGGGAGACCCAGTACTTC
TRBV7-8	TRBJ1-3	15	-	-	CASSLWGGAGNTIYF	TGTGCCAGCAGCTTATGGGGGGGGGCTGGAAACACCATATATTTT
TRBV28	TRBJ1-1	17	-	-	CASSPLALLTANTEAFF	TGTGCCAGCAGTCCCCTCGCGTTATTAACGGCGAACACTGAAGCTTTCTTT
TRBV6-1	TRBJ1-4	15	-	-	CASSEWVATNEKLFF	TGTGCCAGCAGTGAATGGGTTGCAACTAATGAAAAACTGTTTTTT
TRBV7-3	TRBJ1-1	13	TRBD1	-	CASSIYRGTEAFF	TGTGCCAGCAGCATTTACAGGGGCACTGAAGCTTTCTTT
TRBV7-3	TRBJ2-5	13	TRBD1	-	CASSPTGVETQYF	TGTGCCAGCAGCCCCACAGGGGTAGAGACCCAGTACTTC
TRBV5-4	TRBJ2-1	17	TRBD2	-	CAGRRTSGIPPEVEQFF	TGTGCCGGACGGAGGACTAGCGGGATCCCCCCGGAGGTTGAGCAGTTCTTC
TRBV7-2	TRBJ2-3	14	-	-	CASGGWGSTDTQYF	TGTGCCAGCGGCGGGTGGGGTAGCACAGATACGCAGTATTTT
TRBV10-1	TRBJ2-7	15	TRBD2	-	CASSEGVAGVYEQYF	TGCGCCAGCAGTGAGGGGGTAGCGGGAGTGTACGAGCAGTACTTC
TRBV6-6	TRBJ1-1	14	-	once	CASSSEGMNTEAFF	TGTGCCAGCAGTTCGGAGGGGATGAACACTGAAGCTTTCTTT
TRBV13	TRBJ2-1	18	TRBD2	-	CASSFGLADLRGHNEQFF	TGTGCCAGCAGCTTCGGGCTAGCGGACCTGCGTGGCCACAATGAGCAGTTCTTC
TRBV30	TRBJ1-6	16	-	-	CAWSRLQAGYNSPLHF	TGTGCCTGGAGTAGGCTACAGGCCGGATATAATTCACCCCTCCACTTT
TRBV30	TRBJ2-1	18	TRBD2	-	CAWGGSPQSGSSYNEQFF	TGTGCCTGGGGTGGCTCGCCCCAAAGCGGGAGCTCCTACAATGAGCAGTTCTTC
TRBV5-1	TRBJ1-2	14	TRBD1	-	CASSLEGQGEGYTF	TGCGCCAGCAGCTTGGAGGGACAGGGAGAGGGCTACACCTTC
TRBV6-1	TRBJ2-5	16	TRBD2	-	CASSVLLAVPQETQYF	TGTGCCAGCAGTGTACTTCTAGCGGTGCCCCAAGAGACCCAGTACTTC
TRBV9	TRBJ2-5	14	TRBD1	-	CASSPRQGRETQYF	TGTGCCAGCAGCCCCAGACAGGGTAGAGAGACCCAGTACTTC
TRBV27	TRBJ2-7	13	-	-	CASSFRNPPEQYF	TGTGCCAGCAGTTTTAGAAATCCCCCCGAGCAGTACTTC
TRBV9	TRBJ2-5	17	TRBD2	-	CASSRASGPGYQETQYF	TGTGCCAGCTCAAGGGCTAGCGGCCCCGGGTACCAAGAGACCCAGTACTTC
TRBV10-1	TRBJ2-1	12	-	few	CASRSGQGEQFF	TGCGCCAGCAGAAGTGGGCAGGGTGAGCAGTTCTTC
TRBV30	TRBJ2-7	14	-	-	CAWSISREAYEQYF	TGTGCCTGGAGTATCAGCAGGGAAGCCTACGAGCAGTACTTC
TRBV1	TRBJ2-7	16	-	once	CTSSQDGRRRSYEQYF	TGCACCAGCAGCCAAGATGGGCGGCGGCGCTCCTACGAGCAGTACTTC
TRBV19	TRBJ2-7	14	TRBD2	-	CASSETSGWPEQYF	TGTGCCAGTAGTGAGACTAGCGGGTGGCCCGAGCAGTACTTC
TRBV7-9	TRBJ2-1	19	-	-	CASSLVPELWSSSYNEQFF	TGTGCCAGCAGCTTAGTTCCAGAACTGTGGAGCAGCTCCTACAATGAGCAGTTCTTC